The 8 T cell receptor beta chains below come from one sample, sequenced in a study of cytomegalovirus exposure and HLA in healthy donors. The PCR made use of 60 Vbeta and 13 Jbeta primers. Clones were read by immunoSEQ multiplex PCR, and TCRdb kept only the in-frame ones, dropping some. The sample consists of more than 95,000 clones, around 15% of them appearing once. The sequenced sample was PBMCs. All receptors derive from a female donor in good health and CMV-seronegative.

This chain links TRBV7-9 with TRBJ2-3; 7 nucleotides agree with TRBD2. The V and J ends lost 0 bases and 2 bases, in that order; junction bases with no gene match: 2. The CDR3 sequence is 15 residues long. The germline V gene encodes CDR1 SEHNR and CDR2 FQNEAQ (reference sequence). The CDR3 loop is CASSLAGGPTDTQYF. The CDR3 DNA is TGTGCCAGCAGCTTAGCGGGAGGGCCCACAGATACGCAGTATTTT.

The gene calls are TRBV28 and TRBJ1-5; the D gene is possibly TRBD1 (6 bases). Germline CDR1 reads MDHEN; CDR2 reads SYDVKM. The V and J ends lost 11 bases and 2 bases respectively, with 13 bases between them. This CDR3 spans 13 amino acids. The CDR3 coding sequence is TGTGCCGCCAAGACAGGCGGCAATCAGCCCCAGCATTTT. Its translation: CAAKTGGNQPQHF. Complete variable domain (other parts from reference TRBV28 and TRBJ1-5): DVKVTQSSRYLVKRTGEKVFLECVQDMDHENMFWYRQDPGLGLRLIYFSYDVKMKEKGDIPEGYSVSREKKERFSLILESASTNQTSMYLCAAKTGGNQPQHFGDGTRLSIL.

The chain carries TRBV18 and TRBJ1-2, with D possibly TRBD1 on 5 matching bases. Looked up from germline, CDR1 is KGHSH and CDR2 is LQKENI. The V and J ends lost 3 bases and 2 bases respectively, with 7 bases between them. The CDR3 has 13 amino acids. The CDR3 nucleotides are TGTGCCAGCTCACCGGGGGGGAACTATGGCTACACCTTC. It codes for CASSPGGNYGYTF.

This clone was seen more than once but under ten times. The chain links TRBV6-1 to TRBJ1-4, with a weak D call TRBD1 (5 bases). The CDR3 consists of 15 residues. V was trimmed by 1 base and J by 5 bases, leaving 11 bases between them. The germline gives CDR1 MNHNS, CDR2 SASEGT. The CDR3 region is CASSEVVRANEKLFF. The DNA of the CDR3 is TGTGCCAGCAGTGAAGTGGTCAGGGCCAATGAAAAACTGTTTTTT.

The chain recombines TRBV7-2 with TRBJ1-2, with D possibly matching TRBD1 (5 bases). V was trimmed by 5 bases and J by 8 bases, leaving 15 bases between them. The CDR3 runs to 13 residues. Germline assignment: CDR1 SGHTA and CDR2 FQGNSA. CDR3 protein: CASSGHPMWGYTF. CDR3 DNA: TGTGCCAGCAGCGGACATCCTATGTGGGGCTACACCTTC. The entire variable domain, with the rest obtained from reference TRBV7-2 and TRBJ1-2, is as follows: GAGVSQSPSNKVTEKGKDVELRCDPISGHTALYWYRQSLGQGLEFLIYFQGNSAPDKSGLPSDRFSAERTGGSVSTLTIQRTQQEDSAVYLCASSGHPMWGYTFGSGTRLTVV.

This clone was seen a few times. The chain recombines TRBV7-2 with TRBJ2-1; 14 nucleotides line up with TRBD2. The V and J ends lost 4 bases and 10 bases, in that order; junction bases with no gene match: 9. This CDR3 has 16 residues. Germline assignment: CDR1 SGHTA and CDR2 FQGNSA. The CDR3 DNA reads TGTGCCAGCAGCTCGAGACTAGCGGGAGGGCTGGAAGAGCAGTTCTTC. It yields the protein CASSSRLAGGLEEQFF.

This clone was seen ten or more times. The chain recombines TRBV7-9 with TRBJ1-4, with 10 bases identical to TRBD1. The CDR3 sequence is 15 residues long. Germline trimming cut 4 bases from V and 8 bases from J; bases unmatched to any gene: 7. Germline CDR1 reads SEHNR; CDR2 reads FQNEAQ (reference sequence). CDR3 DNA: TGTGCCAGCAGCTCGACAGGGGGCACTTGGGAAAAACTGTTTTTT. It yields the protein CASSSTGGTWEKLFF.

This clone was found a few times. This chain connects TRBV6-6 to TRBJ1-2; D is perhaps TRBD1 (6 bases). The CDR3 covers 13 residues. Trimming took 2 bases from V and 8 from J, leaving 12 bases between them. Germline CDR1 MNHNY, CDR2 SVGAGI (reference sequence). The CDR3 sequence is CASSYQGLRGYTF. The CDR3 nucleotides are TGTGCCAGCAGTTACCAGGGGCTGAGGGGCTACACCTTC.